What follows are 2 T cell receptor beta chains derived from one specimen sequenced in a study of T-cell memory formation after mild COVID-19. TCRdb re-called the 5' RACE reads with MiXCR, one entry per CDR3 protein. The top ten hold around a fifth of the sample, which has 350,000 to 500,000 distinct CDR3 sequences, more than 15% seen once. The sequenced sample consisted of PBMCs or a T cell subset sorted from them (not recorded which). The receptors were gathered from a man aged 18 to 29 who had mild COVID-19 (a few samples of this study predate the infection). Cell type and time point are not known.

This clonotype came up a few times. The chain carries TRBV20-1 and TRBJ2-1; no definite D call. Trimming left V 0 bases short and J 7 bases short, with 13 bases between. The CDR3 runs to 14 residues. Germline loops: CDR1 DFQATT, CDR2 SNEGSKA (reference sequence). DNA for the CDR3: TGCAGTGCTAGAGATCCGGGTAGCTCGAATGAGCAGTTCTTC. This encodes CSARDPGSSNEQFF.

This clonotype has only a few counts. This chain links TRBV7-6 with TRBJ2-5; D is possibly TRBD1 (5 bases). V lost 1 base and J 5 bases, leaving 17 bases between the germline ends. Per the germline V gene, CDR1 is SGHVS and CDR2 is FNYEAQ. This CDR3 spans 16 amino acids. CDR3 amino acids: CASSLDPGRGWETQYF. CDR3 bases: TGTGCCAGCAGCTTAGATCCAGGGCGTGGGTGGGAGACCCAGTACTTC.